The rows below give T cell receptor beta chains drawn from one sample of a study of shared clonotypes between healthy human individuals. The protocol was immunoSEQ multiplex PCR, while the TCRdb copy is restricted to in-frame clones and leaves out a portion. The table has a few million clones, under 97% seen once. The material sequenced was naive CD4+ T cells sorted from blood. The receptors shown here come from a man in his late teens or twenties in good health. Both conserved end residues are part of each CDR3. A D gene is named only where the DNA matches it firmly. Clone sizes are given selectively: once, few, many, or a class where the clone is expanded.

j_gene	v_gene	abundance	len	d_gene	CDR3aa	CDR3nt
TRBJ2-3	TRBV13	once	17	NA	CASSLGFSGLAIDTQYF	TGTGCCAGCAGCTTAGGTTTTTCGGGGCTAGCAATAGATACGCAGTATTTT
TRBJ2-1	TRBV7-8	NA	15	NA	CASSGDGSSYNEQFF	TGTGCCAGCAGCGGGGACGGTAGCTCCTACAATGAGCAGTTCTTC
TRBJ1-1	TRBV6-5	NA	15	TRBD1	CASSYSRQGRTEAFF	TGTGCCAGCAGTTACTCCCGACAGGGGCGAACTGAAGCTTTCTTT
TRBJ1-4	TRBV6-5	NA	15	NA	CASSSEYSTNEKLFF	TGTGCCAGCAGTTCAGAGTACTCAACTAATGAAAAACTGTTTTTT
TRBJ2-5	TRBV18	NA	13	NA	CASLPGLQETQYF	TGTGCCAGCTTACCGGGACTCCAAGAGACCCAGTACTTC
TRBJ1-2	TRBV10-3	NA	14	TRBD1	CAISPTGGSYGYTF	TGTGCCATCAGCCCGACAGGGGGATCCTATGGCTACACCTTC
TRBJ2-7	TRBV7-9	NA	14	NA	CASSYPEGQRGGDF	TGTGCCAGCAGCTATCCGGAGGGGCAGCGCGGTGGGGATTTC
TRBJ2-7	TRBV19	NA	15	NA	CASSTLGADRSEQYF	TGTGCCAGTAGTACCTTGGGAGCGGACCGCTCCGAGCAGTACTTC
TRBJ2-7	TRBV7-2	NA	18	TRBD2	CASSLVGTLAGGPLEQYF	TGTGCCAGCAGCTTAGTAGGCACCCTAGCGGGAGGGCCTCTCGAGCAGTACTTC
TRBJ2-3	TRBV10-3	NA	13	TRBD1	CAIRGTGGDTQYF	TGTGCCATCAGGGGGACAGGGGGAGATACGCAGTATTTT
TRBJ2-2	TRBV6-5	NA	16	NA	CASSYRPHWEGGELFF	TGTGCCAGCAGTTACCGGCCTCATTGGGAAGGCGGGGAGCTGTTTTTT
TRBJ1-6	TRBV5-1	NA	16	NA	CASSSGQSSYNSPLHF	TGCGCCAGCAGCTCCGGACAGAGCTCCTATAATTCACCCCTCCACTTT
TRBJ1-2	TRBV7-3	NA	13	NA	CASSQDGYYGYTF	TGTGCCAGCAGCCAGGACGGCTACTATGGCTACACCTTC
TRBJ1-1	TRBV6-6	NA	14	NA	CASSHVLGTAEAFF	TGTGCCAGCAGTCACGTACTTGGGACCGCCGAAGCTTTCTTT
TRBJ1-1	TRBV30	NA	16	NA	CAWSVEGGPSIAEAFF	TGTGCCTGGAGTGTTGAGGGGGGCCCTAGTATCGCGGAAGCTTTCTTT
TRBJ1-4	TRBV30	NA	13	TRBD1	CAWMGQPNEKLFF	TGTGCCTGGATGGGACAGCCTAATGAAAAACTGTTTTTT
TRBJ2-5	TRBV6-1	few	11	NA	CASSEVETQYF	TGTGCCAGCAGTGAAGTGGAGACCCAGTACTTC
TRBJ1-2	TRBV19	NA	14	NA	CASSIQGGSYGYTF	TGTGCCAGTAGTATCCAGGGCGGTAGCTATGGCTACACCTTC
TRBJ1-6	TRBV30	NA	15	NA	CAWSVPGTVNSPLHF	TGTGCCTGGAGTGTACCCGGGACGGTGAATTCACCCCTCCACTTT
TRBJ2-2	TRBV27	NA	16	TRBD2	CASSLLRLAGTGELFF	TGTGCCAGCAGTTTACTGCGACTAGCGGGGACCGGGGAGCTGTTTTTT
TRBJ2-4	TRBV5-1	NA	15	TRBD1	CASSQGQGARNIQYF	TGCGCCAGCAGCCAAGGGCAGGGGGCTAGGAACATTCAGTACTTC
TRBJ2-3	TRBV5-6	NA	12	NA	CASSSTGRVEYF	TGTGCCAGCAGCTCGACAGGGAGGGTGGAGTATTTT
TRBJ2-2	TRBV11-2	once	14	NA	CASSLAGGFGELFF	TGTGCCAGCAGCTTAGCTGGGGGCTTCGGGGAGCTGTTTTTT
TRBJ1-6	TRBV6-7	NA	12	NA	CASRSHNSPLHF	TGTGCCAGCAGATCCCATAATTCACCCCTCCACTTT
TRBJ2-1	TRBV7-2	NA	15	NA	CASSLDQTFYNEQFF	TGTGCCAGCAGCCTCGACCAGACGTTCTACAATGAGCAGTTCTTC
TRBJ1-2	TRBV9	NA	15	NA	CASSPQYYDVYGYTF	TGTGCCAGCAGTCCCCAGTATTACGATGTCTATGGCTACACCTTC
TRBJ2-7	TRBV4-1	NA	16	NA	CASSHRMAGQTREQYF	TGCGCCAGCAGCCATCGGATGGCGGGGCAGACTCGGGAGCAGTACTTC
TRBJ2-7	TRBV7-8	NA	14	NA	CASSPSGVGNEQYF	TGTGCCAGCTCCCCCTCCGGGGTCGGGAACGAGCAGTACTTC